This T cell receptor beta chain was recovered during a study of regulatory T cells in long-lasting Graves disease. Germline CDR1 LNHDA, CDR2 SQIVND (reference sequence). This CDR3 is 14 amino acids long. V shed 2 bases and J shed 1 base, with 8 bases lying between them. Study-level findings and limits: Gene preferences differed: TRBV28, TRBJ1-2, TRBJ2-5 in persistent cases. Patients with persistent disease shared 2,741 public clonotypes, outpacing the 900 to 1,000 shared by new patients.

A note on this clonotype: The antigen remains unidentified.

Described time point: newly diagnosed GD, antithyroid drugs for less than 3 months. Scientists built the TCR library using RNA that was extracted from PBMCs. TCR beta libraries were built with iRepertoire HTBI primers and Arm-PCR of CDR3 regions. TCRdb reprocessed the multiplex PCR reads with MiXCR, giving one entry per CDR3 protein. Among roughly 500,000 distinct CDR3 sequences, about 11% were seen once, and the ten largest hold roughly 8.9%. The same specimen was also included in a second study, on T cells in Graves' hyperthyroidism and ophthalmopathy.

The V call is TRBV19, the J call TRBJ1-1; a possible D gene is TRBD1 (6 bases). Sequenced here: peripheral blood mononuclear cells (PBMCs), sampled at new diagnosis, from a patient treated with antithyroid drugs. This TCR derives from a woman in her 30s with Graves disease. The CDR3 nucleotides read TGTGCCAGTAGTATACTACAGGGGAACACTGAAGCTTTCTTT. Protein: CASSILQGNTEAFF.